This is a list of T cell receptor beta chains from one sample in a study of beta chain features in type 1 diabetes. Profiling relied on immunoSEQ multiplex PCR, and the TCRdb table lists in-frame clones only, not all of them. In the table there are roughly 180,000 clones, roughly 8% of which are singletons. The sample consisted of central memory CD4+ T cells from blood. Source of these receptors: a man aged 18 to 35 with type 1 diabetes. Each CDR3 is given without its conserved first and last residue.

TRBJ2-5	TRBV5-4	ASSFSQETQY
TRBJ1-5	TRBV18	ASSPKGPGTDQPQH
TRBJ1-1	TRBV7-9	ASSLDSGFGRAF
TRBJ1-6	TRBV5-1	ASSLGQDHSPLH
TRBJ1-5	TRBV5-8	ASSLDGVGVQPQH
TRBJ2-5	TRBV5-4	ASSLEVAPETQY
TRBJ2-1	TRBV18	ASSPQGAGYNEQF
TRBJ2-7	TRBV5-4	ASSLAGGTSYEQY
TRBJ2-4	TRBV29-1	SVGSRGGDIQY
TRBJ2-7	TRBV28	ASSGAREQY
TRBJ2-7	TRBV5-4	ASSQGLAGGYEQY
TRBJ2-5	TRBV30	AWSGGFQETQY
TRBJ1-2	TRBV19	ASSLGHLT
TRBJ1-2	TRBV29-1	SVAARGQKNYGYT
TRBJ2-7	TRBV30	AWSVRQSYEQY
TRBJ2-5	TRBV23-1	ASSHPRTGGQETQY
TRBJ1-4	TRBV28	ASSRDLGTANEKLF
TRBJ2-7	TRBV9	ASSVTTETSYEQY
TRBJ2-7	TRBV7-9	ASSLYGEYEQY
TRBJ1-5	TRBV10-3	ATAIAGGNQPQH
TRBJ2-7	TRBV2	ASSETGGNKVEQY
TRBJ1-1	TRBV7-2	ASSLGLPNTEAF
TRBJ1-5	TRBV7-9	ASSIDRGSQPQH
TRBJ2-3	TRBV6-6	AGAGEGKDTQY
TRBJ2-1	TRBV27	ASRHRPGQPYNEQF
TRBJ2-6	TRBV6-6	ASSIQGHAGANVLT
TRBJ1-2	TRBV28	ASSSRGHSYGYT
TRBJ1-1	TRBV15	ATPGGTGEMNTEAF
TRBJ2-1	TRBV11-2	ASSLYLASGGENEQF
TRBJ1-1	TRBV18	ASSPSSAQNTEAF
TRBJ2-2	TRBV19	ASSVGTSGVKLF
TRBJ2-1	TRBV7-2	ASSPRRVAGINEQF
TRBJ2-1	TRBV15	ATSRDRQGGQF
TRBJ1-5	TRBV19	ASSIQSNQPQH
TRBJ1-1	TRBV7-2	ASSLQGQGNTEAF